This section outlines one TCR beta chain sequence together with its context. Antigen unknown. This sample was taken from a study of Ad26.COV2.S vaccination and SARS-CoV-2 variants. Whole-study context: In the study, Ad26.COV2.S was injected intramuscularly once, or twice 56 days apart. Study findings and constraints: Measurement of non-spike TCR breadth gave similar results in vaccine and placebo recipients.

The V gene's germline CDR1 is SGHTA and CDR2 FQGNSA. The V gene end was trimmed by 5 bases and the J gene end by 2 bases; junction bases not matched to a gene: 2. This CDR3 comprises 14 residues. Sample treatment: 19 received Ad26.COV2.S at low or high dose, single or two shots; 5 received placebo; per-sample allocation not given. Following the first vaccine or placebo injection, samples were taken on day 63. TCRdb's copy holds only in-frame clones and misses some; the assay was immunoSEQ multiplex PCR. The sample has 200,000 to 300,000 clones; approximately 90% are singletons. The rearrangement joins TRBV7-2 to TRBJ1-2, with 10 nucleotides matching TRBD1. This TCR was sampled from a person aged 18-65 years who received the Ad26.COV2.S COVID-19 vaccine or a placebo. Source: peripheral blood, taken in a trial of Ad26.COV2.S vaccine versus placebo. CDR3 DNA sequence: TGTGCCAGCAGCGCGGGACAGGGGAACTATGGCTACACCTTC. Protein: CASSAGQGNYGYTF. Based on the CDR3 plus reference TRBV7-2 and TRBJ1-2, the full variable domain is GAGVSQSPSNKVTEKGKDVELRCDPISGHTALYWYRQSLGQGLEFLIYFQGNSAPDKSGLPSDRFSAERTGGSVSTLTIQRTQQEDSAVYLCASSAGQGNYGYTFGSGTRLTVV.